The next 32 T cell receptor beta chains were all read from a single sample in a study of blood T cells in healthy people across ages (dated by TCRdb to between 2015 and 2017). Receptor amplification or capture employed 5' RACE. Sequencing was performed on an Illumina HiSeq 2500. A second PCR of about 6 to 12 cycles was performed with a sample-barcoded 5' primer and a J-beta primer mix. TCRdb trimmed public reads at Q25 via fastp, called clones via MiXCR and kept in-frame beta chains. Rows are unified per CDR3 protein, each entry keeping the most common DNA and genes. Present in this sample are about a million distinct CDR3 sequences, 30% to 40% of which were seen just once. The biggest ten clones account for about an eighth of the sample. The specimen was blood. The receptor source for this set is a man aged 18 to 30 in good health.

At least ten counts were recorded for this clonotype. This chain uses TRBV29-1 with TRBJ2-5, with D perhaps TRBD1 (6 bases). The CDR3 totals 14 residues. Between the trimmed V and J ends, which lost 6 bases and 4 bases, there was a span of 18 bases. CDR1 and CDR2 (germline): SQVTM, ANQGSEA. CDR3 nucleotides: TGCAGCGTCGCCATTACAGGGAAGCGAGAGACCCAGTACTTC. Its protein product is CSVAITGKRETQYF.

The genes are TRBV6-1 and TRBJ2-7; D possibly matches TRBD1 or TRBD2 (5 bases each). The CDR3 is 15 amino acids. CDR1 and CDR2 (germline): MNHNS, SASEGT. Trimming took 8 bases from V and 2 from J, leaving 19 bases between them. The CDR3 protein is CASQPLGVETYEQYF. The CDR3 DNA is TGTGCCAGCCAACCCTTGGGGGTAGAAACCTACGAGCAGTACTTC.

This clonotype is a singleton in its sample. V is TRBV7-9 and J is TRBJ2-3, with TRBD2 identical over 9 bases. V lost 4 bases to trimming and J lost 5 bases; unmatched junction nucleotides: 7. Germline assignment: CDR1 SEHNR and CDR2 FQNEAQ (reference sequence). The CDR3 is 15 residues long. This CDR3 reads CASSSPGLAVDTQYF. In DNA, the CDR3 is TGTGCCAGCAGCTCACCGGGACTAGCTGTAGATACGCAGTATTTT.

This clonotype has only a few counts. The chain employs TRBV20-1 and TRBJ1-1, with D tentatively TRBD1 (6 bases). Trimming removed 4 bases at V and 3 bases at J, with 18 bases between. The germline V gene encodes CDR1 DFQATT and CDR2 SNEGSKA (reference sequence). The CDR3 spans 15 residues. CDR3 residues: CSATLRLGGYTEAFF. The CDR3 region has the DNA TGCAGTGCTACCCTGAGACTCGGGGGCTACACTGAAGCTTTCTTT.

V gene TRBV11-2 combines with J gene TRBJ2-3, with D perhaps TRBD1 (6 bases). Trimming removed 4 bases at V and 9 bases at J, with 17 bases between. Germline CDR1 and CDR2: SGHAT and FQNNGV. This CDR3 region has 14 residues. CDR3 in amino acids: CASSSNRVVVTQYF. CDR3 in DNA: TGTGCCAGCAGCTCTAACAGGGTAGTGGTGACGCAGTATTTT.

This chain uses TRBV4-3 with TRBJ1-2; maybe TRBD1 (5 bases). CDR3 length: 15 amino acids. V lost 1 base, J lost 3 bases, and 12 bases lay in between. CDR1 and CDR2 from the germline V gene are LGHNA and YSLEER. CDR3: CASSQARVQDYGYTF. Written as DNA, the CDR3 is TGCGCCAGCAGCCAAGCGAGGGTACAGGACTATGGCTACACCTTC.

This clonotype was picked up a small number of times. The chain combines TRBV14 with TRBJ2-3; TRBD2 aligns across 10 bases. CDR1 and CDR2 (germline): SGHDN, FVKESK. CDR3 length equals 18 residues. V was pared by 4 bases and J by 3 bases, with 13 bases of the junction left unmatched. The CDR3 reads CASSLLGYSGGPTDTQYF. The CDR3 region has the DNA TGTGCCAGCAGCCTACTGGGGTATAGCGGGGGGCCGACAGATACGCAGTATTTT.

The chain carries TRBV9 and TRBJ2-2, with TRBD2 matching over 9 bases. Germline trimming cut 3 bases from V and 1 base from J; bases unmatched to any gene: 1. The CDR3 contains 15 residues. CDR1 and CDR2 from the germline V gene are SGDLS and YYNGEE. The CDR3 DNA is TGTGCCAGCAGCGAGCGGGGGGTGAACACCGGGGAGCTGTTTTTT. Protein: CASSERGVNTGELFF.

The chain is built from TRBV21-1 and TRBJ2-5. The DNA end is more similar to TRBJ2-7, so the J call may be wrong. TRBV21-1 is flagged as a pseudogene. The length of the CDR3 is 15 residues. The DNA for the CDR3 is TGTGCCAGCAGCATATGGCGGCAAGCTCTGGACGAGCAGTACTTC. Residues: CASSIWRQALDEQYF.

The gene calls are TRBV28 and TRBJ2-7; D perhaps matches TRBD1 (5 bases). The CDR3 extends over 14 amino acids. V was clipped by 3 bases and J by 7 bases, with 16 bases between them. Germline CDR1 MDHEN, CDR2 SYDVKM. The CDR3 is CASSFGLRGDEQYF. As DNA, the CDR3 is TGTGCCAGCAGTTTTGGGCTAAGGGGCGATGAGCAGTACTTC. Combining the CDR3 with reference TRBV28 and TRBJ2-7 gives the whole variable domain DVKVTQSSRYLVKRTGEKVFLECVQDMDHENMFWYRQDPGLGLRLIYFSYDVKMKEKGDIPEGYSVSREKKERFSLILESASTNQTSMYLCASSFGLRGDEQYFGPGTRLTVT.

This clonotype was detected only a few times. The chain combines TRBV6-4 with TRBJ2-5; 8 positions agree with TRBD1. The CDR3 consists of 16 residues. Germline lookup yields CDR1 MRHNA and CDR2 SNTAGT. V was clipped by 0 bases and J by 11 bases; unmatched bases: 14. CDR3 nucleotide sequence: TGTGCCAGCAGTGACTCGATGTCAGGGGGCTTACCGAAGCAGTACTTC. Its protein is CASSDSMSGGLPKQYF.

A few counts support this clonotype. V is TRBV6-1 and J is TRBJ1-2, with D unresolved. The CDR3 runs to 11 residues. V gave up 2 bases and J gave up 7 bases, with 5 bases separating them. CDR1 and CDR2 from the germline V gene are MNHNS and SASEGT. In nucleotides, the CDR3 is TGTGCCAGCAGTGAACTAGTTGGCTACACCTTC. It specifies CASSELVGYTF.

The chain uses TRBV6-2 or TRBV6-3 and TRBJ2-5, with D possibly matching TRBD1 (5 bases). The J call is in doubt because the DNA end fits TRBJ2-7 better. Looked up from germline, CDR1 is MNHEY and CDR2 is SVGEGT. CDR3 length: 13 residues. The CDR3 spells CASSYSSGHEQYF. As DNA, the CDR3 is TGTGCCAGCAGTTACTCCTCAGGGCACGAGCAGTACTTC.

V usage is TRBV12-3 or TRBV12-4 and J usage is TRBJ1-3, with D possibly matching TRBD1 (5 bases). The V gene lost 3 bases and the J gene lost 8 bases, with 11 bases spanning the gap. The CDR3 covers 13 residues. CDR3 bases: TGTGCCAGCAGTTTCGGGGGGAAGGACACCATATATTTT. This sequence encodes CASSFGGKDTIYF.

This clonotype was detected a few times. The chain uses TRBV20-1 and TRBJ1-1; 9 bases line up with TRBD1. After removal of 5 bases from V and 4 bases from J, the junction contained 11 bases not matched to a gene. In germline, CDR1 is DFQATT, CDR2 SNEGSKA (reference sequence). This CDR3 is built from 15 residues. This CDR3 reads CSASHLDRGSTEAFF. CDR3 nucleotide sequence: TGCAGTGCTTCTCACCTGGACAGGGGAAGCACTGAAGCTTTCTTT.

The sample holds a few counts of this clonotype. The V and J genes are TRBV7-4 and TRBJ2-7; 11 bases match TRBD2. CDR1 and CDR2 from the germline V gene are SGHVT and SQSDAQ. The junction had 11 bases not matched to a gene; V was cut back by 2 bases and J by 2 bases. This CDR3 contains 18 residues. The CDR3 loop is CASSLPITSGGLTYEQYF. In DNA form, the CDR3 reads TGTGCCAGCAGCTTACCAATCACTAGCGGGGGACTCACCTACGAGCAGTACTTC.

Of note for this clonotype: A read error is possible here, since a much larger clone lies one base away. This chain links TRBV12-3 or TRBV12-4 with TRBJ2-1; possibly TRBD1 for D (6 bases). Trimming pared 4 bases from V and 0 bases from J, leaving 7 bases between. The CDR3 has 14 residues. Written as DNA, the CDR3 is TGTGCCAGCAGTTCAGGGGACTCCTACAATGAGCAGTTCTTC. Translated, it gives CASSSGDSYNEQFF.

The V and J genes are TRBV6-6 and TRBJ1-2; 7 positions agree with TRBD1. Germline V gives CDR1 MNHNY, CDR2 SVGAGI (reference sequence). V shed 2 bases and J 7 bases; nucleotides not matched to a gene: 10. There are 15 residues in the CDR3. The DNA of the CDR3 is TGTGCCAGCAGTTACGATTTAGGGGGCGCAGGTGGCTACACCTTC. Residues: CASSYDLGGAGGYTF.

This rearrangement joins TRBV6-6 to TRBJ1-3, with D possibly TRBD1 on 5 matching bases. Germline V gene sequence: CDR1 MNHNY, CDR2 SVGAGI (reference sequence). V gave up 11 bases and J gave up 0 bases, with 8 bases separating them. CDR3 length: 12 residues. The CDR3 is CAHGGSGNTIYF. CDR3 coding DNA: TGTGCCCATGGGGGCTCTGGAAACACCATATATTTT.

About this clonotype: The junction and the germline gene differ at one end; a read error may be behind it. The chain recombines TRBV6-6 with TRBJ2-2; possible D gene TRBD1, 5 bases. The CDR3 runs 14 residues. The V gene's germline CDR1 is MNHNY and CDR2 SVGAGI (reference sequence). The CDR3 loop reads CASGYSFQGGELFF. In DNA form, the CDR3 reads TGTGCCAGCGGTTACTCGTTCCAGGGCGGGGAGCTGTTTTTT.

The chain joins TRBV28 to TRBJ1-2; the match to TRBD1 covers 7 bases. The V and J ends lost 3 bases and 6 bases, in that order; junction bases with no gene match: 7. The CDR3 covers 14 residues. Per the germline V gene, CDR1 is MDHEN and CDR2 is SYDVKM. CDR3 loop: CASSFPRGTDGYTF. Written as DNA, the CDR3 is TGTGCCAGCAGTTTCCCACGCGGGACAGATGGCTACACCTTC.

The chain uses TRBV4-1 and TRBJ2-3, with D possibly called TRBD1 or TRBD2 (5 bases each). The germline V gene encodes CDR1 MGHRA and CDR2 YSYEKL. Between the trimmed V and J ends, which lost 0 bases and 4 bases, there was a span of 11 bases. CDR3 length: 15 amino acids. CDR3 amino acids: CASSQDLQGPDTQYF. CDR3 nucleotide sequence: TGCGCCAGCAGCCAAGATCTGCAGGGACCAGATACGCAGTATTTT.

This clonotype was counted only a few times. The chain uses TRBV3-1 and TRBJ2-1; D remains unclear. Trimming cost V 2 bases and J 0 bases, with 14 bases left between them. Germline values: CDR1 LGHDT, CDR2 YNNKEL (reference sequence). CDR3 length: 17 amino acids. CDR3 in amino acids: CASSQLSSGISYNEQFF. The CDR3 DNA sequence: TGTGCCAGCAGCCAACTCTCCAGTGGGATCTCCTACAATGAGCAGTTCTTC.

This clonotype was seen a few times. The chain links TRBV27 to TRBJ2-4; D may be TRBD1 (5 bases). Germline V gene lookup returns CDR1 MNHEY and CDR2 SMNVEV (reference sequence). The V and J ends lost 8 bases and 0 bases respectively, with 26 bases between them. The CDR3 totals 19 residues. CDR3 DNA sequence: TGTGCCAGCCCTCTCCCGAGGACCCAGGACACCTTAGCCAAAAACATTCAGTACTTC. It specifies CASPLPRTQDTLAKNIQYF.

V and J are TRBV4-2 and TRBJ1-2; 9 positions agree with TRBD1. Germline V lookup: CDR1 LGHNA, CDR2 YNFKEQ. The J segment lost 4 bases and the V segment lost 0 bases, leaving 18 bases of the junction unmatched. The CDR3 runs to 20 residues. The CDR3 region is CASSQEWGTGGAASSYGYTF. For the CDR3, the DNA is TGTGCCAGCAGCCAAGAGTGGGGTACAGGGGGCGCAGCCTCTTCCTATGGCTACACCTTC.

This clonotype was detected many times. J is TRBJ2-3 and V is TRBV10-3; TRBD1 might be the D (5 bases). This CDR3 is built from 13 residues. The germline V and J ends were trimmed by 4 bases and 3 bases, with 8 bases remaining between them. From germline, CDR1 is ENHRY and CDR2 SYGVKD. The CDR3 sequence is CAISGQFTDTQYF. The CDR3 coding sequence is TGTGCCATCAGTGGACAGTTTACAGATACGCAGTATTTT.

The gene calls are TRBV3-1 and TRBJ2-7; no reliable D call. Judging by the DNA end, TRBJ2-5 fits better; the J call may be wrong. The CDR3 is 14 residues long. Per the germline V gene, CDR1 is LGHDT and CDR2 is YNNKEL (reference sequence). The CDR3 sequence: CASSQDPLQETQYF. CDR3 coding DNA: TGTGCCAGCAGCCAAGATCCGTTACAAGAGACCCAGTACTTC.

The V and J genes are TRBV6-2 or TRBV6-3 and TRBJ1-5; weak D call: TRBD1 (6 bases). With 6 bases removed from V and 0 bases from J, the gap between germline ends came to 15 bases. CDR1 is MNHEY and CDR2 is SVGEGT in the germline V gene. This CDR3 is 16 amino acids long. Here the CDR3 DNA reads TGTGCCAGCAGGAAAGGACAGACTTATAGCAATCAGCCCCAGCATTTT. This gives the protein CASRKGQTYSNQPQHF.

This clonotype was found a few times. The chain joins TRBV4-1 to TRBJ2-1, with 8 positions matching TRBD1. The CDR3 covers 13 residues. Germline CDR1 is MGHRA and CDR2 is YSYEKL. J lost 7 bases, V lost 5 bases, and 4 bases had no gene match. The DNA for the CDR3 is TGCGCCAGCAGCGAAACAGGGGGGAATGAGCAGTTCTTC. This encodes CASSETGGNEQFF.

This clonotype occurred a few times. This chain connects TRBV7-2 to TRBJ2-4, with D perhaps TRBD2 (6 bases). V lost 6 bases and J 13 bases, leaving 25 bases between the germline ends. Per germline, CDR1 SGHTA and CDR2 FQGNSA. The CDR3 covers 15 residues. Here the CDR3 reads CASSPEGAALREQYF. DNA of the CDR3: TGTGCCAGCAGTCCAGAAGGGGCAGCACTTCGGGAGCAGTACTTC. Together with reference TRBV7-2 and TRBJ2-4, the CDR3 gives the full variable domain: GAGVSQSPSNKVTEKGKDVELRCDPISGHTALYWYRQSLGQGLEFLIYFQGNSAPDKSGLPSDRFSAERTGGSVSTLTIQRTQQEDSAVYLCASSPEGAALREQYFGAGTRLSVL.

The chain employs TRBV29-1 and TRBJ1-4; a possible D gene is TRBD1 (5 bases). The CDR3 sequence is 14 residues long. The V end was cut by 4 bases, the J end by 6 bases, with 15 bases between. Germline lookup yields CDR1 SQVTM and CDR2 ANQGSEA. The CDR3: CSVGQGWADEKLFF. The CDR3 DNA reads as TGCAGCGTTGGCCAGGGATGGGCTGATGAAAAACTGTTTTTT.

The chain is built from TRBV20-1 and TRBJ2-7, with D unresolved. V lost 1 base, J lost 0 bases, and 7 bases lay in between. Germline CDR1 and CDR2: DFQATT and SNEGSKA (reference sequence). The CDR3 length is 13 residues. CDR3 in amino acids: CSARAGDSYEQYF. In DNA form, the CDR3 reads TGCAGTGCTAGAGCAGGTGACTCCTACGAGCAGTACTTC.